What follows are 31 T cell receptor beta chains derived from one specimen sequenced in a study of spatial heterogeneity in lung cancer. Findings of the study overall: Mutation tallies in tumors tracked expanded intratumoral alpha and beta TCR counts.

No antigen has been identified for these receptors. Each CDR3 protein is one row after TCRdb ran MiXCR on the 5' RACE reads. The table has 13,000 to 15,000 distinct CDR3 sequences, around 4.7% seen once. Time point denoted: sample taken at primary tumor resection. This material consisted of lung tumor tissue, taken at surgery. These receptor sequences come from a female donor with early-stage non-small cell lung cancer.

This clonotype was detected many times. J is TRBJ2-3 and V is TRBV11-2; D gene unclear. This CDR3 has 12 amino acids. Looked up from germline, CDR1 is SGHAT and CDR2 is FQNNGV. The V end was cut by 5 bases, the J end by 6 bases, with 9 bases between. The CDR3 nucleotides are TGTGCCAGCAGCCGTTCCTTGGATACGCAGTATTTT. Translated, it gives CASSRSLDTQYF. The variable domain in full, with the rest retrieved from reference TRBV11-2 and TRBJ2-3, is EAGVAQSPRYKIIEKRQSVAFWCNPISGHATLYWYQQILGQGPKLLIQFQNNGVVDDSQLPKDRFSAERLKGVDSTLKIQPAKLEDSAVYLCASSRSLDTQYFGPGTRLTVL.

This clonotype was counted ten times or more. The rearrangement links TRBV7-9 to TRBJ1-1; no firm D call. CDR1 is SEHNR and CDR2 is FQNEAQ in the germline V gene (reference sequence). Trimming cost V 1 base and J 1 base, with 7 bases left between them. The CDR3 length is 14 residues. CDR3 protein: CASSLGLSNTEAFF. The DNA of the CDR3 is TGTGCCAGCAGCTTAGGGCTCTCGAACACTGAAGCTTTCTTT.

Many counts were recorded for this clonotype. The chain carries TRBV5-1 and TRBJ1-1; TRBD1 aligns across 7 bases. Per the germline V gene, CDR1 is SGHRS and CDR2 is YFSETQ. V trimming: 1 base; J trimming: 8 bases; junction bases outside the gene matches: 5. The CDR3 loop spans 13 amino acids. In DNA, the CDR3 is TGCGCCAGCAGCTTGTCGACAGGGACGGAAGCTTTCTTT. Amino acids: CASSLSTGTEAFF.

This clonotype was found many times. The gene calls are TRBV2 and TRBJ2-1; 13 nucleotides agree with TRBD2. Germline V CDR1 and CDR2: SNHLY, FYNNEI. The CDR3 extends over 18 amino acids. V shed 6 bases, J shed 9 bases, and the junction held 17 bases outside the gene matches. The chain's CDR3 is CASSAVVLLAGGQPEQFF. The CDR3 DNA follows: TGTGCCAGCAGCGCCGTGGTTCTACTAGCGGGGGGGCAGCCTGAGCAGTTCTTC.

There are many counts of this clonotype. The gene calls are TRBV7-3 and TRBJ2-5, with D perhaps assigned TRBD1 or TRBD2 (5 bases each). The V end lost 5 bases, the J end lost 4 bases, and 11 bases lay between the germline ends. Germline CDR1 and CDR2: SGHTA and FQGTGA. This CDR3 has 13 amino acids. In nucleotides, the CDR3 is TGTGCCAGCAGCCCTGGGACGGGAGAGACCCAGTACTTC. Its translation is CASSPGTGETQYF.

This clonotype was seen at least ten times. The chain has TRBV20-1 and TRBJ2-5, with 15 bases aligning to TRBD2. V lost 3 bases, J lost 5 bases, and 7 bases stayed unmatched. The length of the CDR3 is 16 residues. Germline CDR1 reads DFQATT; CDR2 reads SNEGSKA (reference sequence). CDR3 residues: CSASRTSGGARETQYF. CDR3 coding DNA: TGCAGTGCTAGCAGGACTAGCGGGGGGGCCAGGGAGACCCAGTACTTC.

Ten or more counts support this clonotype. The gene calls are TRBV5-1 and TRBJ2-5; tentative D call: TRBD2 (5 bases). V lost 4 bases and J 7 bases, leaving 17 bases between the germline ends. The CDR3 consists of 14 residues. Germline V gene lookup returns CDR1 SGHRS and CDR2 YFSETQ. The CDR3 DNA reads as TGCGCCAGCAGCGGAGCGGCAGGTCAGCCGACCCAGTACTTC. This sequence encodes CASSGAAGQPTQYF. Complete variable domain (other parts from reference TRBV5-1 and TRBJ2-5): KAGVTQTPRYLIKTRGQQVTLSCSPISGHRSVSWYQQTPGQGLQFLFEYFSETQRNKGNFPGRFSGRQFSNSRSEMNVSTLELGDSALYLCASSGAAGQPTQYFGPGTRLLVL.

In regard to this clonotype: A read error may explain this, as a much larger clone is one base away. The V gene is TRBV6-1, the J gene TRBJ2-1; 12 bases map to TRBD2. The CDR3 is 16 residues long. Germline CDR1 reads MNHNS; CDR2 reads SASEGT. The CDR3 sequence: CASTPLAGGFYNEKFF. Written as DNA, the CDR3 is TGTGCCAGCACTCCTCTAGCGGGGGGGTTTTACAATGAGAAGTTCTTC.

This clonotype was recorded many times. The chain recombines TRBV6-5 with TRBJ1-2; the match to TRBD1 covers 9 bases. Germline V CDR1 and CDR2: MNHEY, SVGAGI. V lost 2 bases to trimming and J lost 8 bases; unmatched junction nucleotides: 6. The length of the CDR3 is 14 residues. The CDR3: CASSYTGTGQGYTF. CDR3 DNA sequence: TGTGCCAGCAGTTACACCGGGACAGGGCAAGGCTACACCTTC.

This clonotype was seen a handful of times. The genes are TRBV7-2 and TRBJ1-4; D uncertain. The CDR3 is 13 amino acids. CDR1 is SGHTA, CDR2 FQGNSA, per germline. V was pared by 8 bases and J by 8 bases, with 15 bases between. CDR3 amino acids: CASGERSREKLFF. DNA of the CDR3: TGTGCCAGCGGAGAGAGGAGTCGGGAAAAACTGTTTTTT. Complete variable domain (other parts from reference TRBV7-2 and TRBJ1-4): GAGVSQSPSNKVTEKGKDVELRCDPISGHTALYWYRQSLGQGLEFLIYFQGNSAPDKSGLPSDRFSAERTGGSVSTLTIQRTQQEDSAVYLCASGERSREKLFFGSGTQLSVL.

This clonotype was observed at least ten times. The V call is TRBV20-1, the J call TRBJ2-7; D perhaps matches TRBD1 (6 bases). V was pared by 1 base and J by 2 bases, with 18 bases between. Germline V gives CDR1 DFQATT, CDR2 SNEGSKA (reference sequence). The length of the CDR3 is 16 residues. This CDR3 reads CSARGSIGRGAYEQYF. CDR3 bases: TGCAGTGCTAGAGGATCGATTGGCAGGGGCGCCTACGAGCAGTACTTC.

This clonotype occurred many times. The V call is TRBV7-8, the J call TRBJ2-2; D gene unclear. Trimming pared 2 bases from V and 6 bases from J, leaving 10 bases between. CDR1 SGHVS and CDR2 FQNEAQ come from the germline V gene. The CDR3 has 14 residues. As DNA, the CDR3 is TGTGCCAGCAGCTTATTGATTAATGCCGGGGAGCTGTTTTTT. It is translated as CASSLLINAGELFF. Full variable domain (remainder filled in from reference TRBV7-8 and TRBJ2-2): GAGVSQSPRYKVAKRGQDVALRCDPISGHVSLFWYQQALGQGPEFLTYFQNEAQLDKSGLPSDRFFAERPEGSVSTLKIQRTQQEDSAVYLCASSLLINAGELFFGEGSRLTVL.

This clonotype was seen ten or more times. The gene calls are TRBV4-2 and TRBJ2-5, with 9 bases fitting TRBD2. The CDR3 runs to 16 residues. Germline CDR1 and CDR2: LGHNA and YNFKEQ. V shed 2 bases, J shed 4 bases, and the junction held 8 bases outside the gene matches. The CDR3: CASSQLAGNLGETQYF. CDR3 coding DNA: TGTGCCAGCAGCCAACTAGCGGGGAATTTGGGAGAGACCCAGTACTTC.

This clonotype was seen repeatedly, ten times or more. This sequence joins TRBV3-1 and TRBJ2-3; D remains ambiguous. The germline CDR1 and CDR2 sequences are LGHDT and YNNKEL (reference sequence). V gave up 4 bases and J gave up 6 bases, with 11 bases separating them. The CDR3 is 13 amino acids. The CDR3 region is CASSLGLRDTQYF. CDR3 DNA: TGTGCCAGCAGCCTGGGTCTTAGGGATACGCAGTATTTT.

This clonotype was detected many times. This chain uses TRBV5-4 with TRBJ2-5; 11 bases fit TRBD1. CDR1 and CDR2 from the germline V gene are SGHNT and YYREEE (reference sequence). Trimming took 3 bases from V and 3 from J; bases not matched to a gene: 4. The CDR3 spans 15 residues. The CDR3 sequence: CASSSGTGGKETQYF. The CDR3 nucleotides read TGTGCCAGCAGCTCCGGGACAGGGGGGAAAGAGACCCAGTACTTC.

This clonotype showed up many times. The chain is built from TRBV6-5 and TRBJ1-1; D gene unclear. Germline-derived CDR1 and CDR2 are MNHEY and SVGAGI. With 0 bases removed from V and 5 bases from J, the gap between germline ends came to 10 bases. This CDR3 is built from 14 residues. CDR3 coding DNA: TGTGCCAGCAGTTACTCCAAGGGTCGGACTGAAGCTTTCTTT. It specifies CASSYSKGRTEAFF.

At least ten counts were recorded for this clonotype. The CDR3 DNA is TGTGCCAGCTCGAAGGATAGCGGGGGGAGTTACGAGCAGTACTTC. Protein: CASSKDSGGSYEQYF. The chain links TRBV18 to TRBJ2-7; 10 nucleotides match TRBD2. The junction had 9 bases not matched to a gene; V was cut back by 6 bases and J by 4 bases. Germline-derived CDR1 and CDR2 are KGHSH and LQKENI. This CDR3 region has 15 residues.

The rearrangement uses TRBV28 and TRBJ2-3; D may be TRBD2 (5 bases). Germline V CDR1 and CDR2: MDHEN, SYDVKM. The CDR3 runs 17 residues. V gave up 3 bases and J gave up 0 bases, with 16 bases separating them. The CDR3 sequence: CASSLRASDISTDTQYF. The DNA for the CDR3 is TGTGCCAGCAGTTTGAGGGCATCCGACATTAGCACAGATACGCAGTATTTT.

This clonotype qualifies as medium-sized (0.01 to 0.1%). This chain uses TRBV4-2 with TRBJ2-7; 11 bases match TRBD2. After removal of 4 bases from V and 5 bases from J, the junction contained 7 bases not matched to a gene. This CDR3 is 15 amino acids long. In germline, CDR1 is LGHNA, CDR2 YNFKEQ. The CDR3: CASSPRLAGYDEQYF. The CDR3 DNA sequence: TGTGCCAGCAGCCCCCGACTAGCGGGGTATGACGAGCAGTACTTC.

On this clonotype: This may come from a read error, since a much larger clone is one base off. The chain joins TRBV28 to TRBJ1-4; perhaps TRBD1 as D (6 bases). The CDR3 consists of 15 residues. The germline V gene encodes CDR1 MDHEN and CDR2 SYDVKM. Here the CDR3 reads CASQGQSATNEKLLF. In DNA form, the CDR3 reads TGTGCCAGCCAAGGACAGAGCGCAACTAATGAAAAACTGCTTTTT.

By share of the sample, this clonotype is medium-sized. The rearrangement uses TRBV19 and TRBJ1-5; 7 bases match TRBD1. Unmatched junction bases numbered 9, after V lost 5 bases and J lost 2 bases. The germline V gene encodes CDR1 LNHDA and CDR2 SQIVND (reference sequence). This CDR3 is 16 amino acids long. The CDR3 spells CASSPRQGLGNQPQHF. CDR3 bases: TGTGCCAGTAGTCCACGACAGGGTCTCGGCAATCAGCCCCAGCATTTT. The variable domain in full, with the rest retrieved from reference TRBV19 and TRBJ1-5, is DGGITQSPKYLFRKEGQNVTLSCEQNLNHDAMYWYRQDPGQGLRLIYYSQIVNDFQKGDIAEGYSVSREKKESFPLTVTSAQKNPTAFYLCASSPRQGLGNQPQHFGDGTRLSIL.

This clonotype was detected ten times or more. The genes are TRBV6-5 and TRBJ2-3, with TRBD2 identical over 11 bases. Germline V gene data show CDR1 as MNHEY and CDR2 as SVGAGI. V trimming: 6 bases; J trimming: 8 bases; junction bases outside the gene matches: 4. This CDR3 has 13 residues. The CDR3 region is CASSGTSGGTQYF. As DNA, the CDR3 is TGTGCCAGCAGCGGGACTAGCGGCGGTACGCAGTATTTT.

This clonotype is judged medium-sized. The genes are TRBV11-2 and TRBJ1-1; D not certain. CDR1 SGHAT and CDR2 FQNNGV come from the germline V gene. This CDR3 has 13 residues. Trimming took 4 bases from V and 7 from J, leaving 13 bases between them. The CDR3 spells CASSSRNIFEAFF. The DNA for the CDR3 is TGTGCCAGCAGCTCAAGGAACATTTTTGAAGCTTTCTTT.

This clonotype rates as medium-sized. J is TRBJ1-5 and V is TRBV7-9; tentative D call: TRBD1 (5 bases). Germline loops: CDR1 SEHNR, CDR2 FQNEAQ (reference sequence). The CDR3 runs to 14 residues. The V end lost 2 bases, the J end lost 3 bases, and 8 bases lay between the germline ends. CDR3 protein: CASSLQGHNQPQHF. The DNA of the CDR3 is TGTGCCAGCAGCTTACAGGGTCACAATCAGCCCCAGCATTTT.

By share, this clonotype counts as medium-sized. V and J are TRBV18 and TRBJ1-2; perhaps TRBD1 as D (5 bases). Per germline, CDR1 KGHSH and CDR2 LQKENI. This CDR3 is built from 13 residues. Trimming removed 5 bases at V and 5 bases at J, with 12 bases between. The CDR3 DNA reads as TGTGCCAGCTCAACCTACGGGGGGTATGGCTACACCTTC. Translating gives CASSTYGGYGYTF.

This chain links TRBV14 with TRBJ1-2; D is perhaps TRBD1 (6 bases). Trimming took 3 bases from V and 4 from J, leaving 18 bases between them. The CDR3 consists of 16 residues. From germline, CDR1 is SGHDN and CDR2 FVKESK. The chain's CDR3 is CASSQGGTGTLYGYTF. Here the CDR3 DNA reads TGTGCCAGCAGCCAGGGTGGAACAGGGACCCTCTATGGCTACACCTTC.

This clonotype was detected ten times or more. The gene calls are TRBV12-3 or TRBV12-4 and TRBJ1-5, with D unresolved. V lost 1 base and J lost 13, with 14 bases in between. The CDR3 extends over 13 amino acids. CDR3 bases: TGTGCCAGCAGTTTAGATAGCGGCGGTAAGCAGCATTTT. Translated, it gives CASSLDSGGKQHF.

CDR3 protein: CASSLIPGTEAFF. CDR3 coding DNA: TGTGCCAGCAGTTTAATTCCAGGCACTGAAGCTTTCTTT. The chain links TRBV28 to TRBJ1-1; unclear D gene. V shed 2 bases and J shed 4 bases, with 8 bases lying between them. The V gene's germline CDR1 is MDHEN and CDR2 SYDVKM. CDR3 length equals 13 residues.

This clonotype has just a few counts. CDR3 sequence reads: CASSYSTVRNQPQHF. The CDR3 DNA follows: TGTGCCAGCAGTTACTCGACAGTGCGCAATCAGCCCCAGCATTTT. V and J are TRBV6-6 and TRBJ1-5; D is perhaps TRBD1 (5 bases). V lost 0 bases to trimming and J lost 2 bases, with 8 bases between them. There are 15 residues in the CDR3. Germline V gives CDR1 MNHNY, CDR2 SVGAGI (reference sequence).

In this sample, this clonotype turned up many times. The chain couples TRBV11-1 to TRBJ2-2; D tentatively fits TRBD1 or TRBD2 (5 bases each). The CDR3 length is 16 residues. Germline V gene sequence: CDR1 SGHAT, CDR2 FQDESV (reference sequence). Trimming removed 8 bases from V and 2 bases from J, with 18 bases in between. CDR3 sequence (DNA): TGTGCCAGCTTTGGGCCGGGACGGATCAACACCGGGGAGCTGTTTTTT. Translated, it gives CASFGPGRINTGELFF.

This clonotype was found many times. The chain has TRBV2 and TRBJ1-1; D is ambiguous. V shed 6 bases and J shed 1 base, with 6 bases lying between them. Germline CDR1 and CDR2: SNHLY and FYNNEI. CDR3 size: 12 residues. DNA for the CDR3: TGTGCCAGCAGCTCCACGAACACTGAAGCTTTCTTT. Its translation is CASSSTNTEAFF.